A selection of T cell receptor beta chains follows, all from one sample in a study of tumor and adjacent non-tumor tissue in lung cancer. Each CDR3 protein is one row after TCRdb ran MiXCR on the multiplex PCR reads. Found here are 85,000 to 130,000 distinct CDR3 sequences, about 62% of them singletons; the top ten hold roughly 19%. The sample was distant non-tumor lung tissue. The receptors come from a man aged 25-45 years with non-small cell lung cancer. CDR3s include the opening cysteine and the closing phenylalanine or tryptophan. D genes are given only for firm matches. Some rows have no size entry. The others give once, few or many, or a class for an expanded clone.

V	D	J	size	DNA	CDR3
TRBV4-1	NA	TRBJ2-1	NA	TGCGCCAGCAGCCCCATTCAGGGGAACCCCCACAATGAACAGTTCTTC	CASSPIQGNPHNEQFF
TRBV4-1	NA	TRBJ2-7	NA	TGCGCCAGCAGCCAAGGTCAGACAGCGACCTACAAGCGGTACTTC	CASSQGQTATYKRYF
TRBV6-1	TRBD1	TRBJ1-6	NA	TGTGCCAGCAGTTACGAGGCAGGGGGATTTAACTCACTCCTCCACTTT	CASSYEAGGFNSLLHF
TRBV12-3/TRBV12-4	NA	TRBJ1-1	NA	TGTTCCAGCACTTTAGGCGGCACCATGAACACTGAAGCTTTCTTT	CSSTLGGTMNTEAFF
TRBV20-1	NA	TRBJ2-1	NA	TGCAGTGGGATTCGGACATGGAGCAATGAGCAGTTCTTC	CSGIRTWSNEQFF
TRBV6-5	NA	TRBJ2-1	NA	TGTGCCAGCAGTTACTCGAGGGGTATTAGCTCCTACAATGAGCAGTTCTTC	CASSYSRGISSYNEQFF
TRBV11-1	TRBD1	TRBJ1-5	NA	TGTGCCAGCAGCTTAGGGACAGGAAGCAATCAGCCCCAGCATTTT	CASSLGTGSNQPQHF
TRBV12-3/TRBV12-4	NA	TRBJ2-1	many	TGTGCCAGCAGTCTCCCGGGGACGTACCTGAATGAGCAGTTCTTC	CASSLPGTYLNEQFF
TRBV12-3/TRBV12-4	NA	TRBJ2-2	NA	TGTGCCAGCTCCCCGGGCCCCGGGGAGCTGTTTTTC	CASSPGPGELFF
TRBV5-6	NA	TRBJ2-1	once	TGTGCAAGCAGCCTGGGGATCGGGGATGAGCAGTTCTTC	CASSLGIGDEQFF
TRBV10-3	NA	TRBJ2-7	many	TGTGCCATCAGTGACGGCAGCTCCTACGAGCAGTACTTC	CAISDGSSYEQYF
TRBV20-1	NA	TRBJ2-7	many	TGCAGTGCTAGAGGTGGGCCAGGGACCACCTACGAGCAGTACTTC	CSARGGPGTTYEQYF
TRBV11-1	NA	TRBJ1-1	NA	TGTGCCAGCAGTGGACAGCCTGACACTGAAGCTTTCTTT	CASSGQPDTEAFF
TRBV24-1	TRBD2	TRBJ2-7	NA	TGTGCCACCAGTGAAGTAGCGGGGGACAATTCCTACGAGCAGTACTTC	CATSEVAGDNSYEQYF
TRBV12-3/TRBV12-4	NA	TRBJ2-7	NA	TGTGCCAGCAGTGCAGGAGAGGGGACCATCTACGAGCAGTATTTC	CASSAGEGTIYEQYF
TRBV24-1	TRBD1	TRBJ2-2	many	TGTGCCACCAGTGCTTCGACAGGGTCCGGCACCGGGGAGCTGTTTTTT	CATSASTGSGTGELFF
TRBV2	NA	TRBJ2-1	once	TGTGCCAACGTTTGGGACGAGGGTGAGCAGTTCTTC	CANVWDEGEQFF
TRBV11-2	NA	TRBJ2-5	NA	TGTGCCAGAAACCGCTCTAGAGTGGAGACCCAGTACTTC	CARNRSRVETQYF
TRBV11-2	NA	TRBJ2-7	NA	TGTACCAGCAGGGCGGGACACAGCTCCTACGAGCGGCACTTC	CTSRAGHSSYERHF
TRBV6-1	NA	TRBJ1-4	many	TGTGCCAGCACTCCGACGGCCGGAACTAATGAAAAACTGTTTTTT	CASTPTAGTNEKLFF
TRBV12-3/TRBV12-4	NA	TRBJ2-7	NA	TGTGCCAGCAGTTTCTACGTCGGTGGGGAACACTACTTC	CASSFYVGGEHYF
TRBV30	TRBD2	TRBJ2-5	NA	TGTGCCTGGAGTCCGGGACTAGCTGGAGGGCGAGAGACCCAGTACTTC	CAWSPGLAGGRETQYF